The clone carrying this T cell receptor (beta chain) was counted at least ten times. As yet, its antigen is unknown. Unsorted bulk tissue (roughly 20-31 mg) underwent RNA and DNA co-extraction. Resection treated the patients' primary liver carcinoma. Chronic HBV infection was present in the patients, who were treatment-naive. This sample is drawn from a study of tumor-infiltrating lymphocytes in primary liver carcinoma. At the level of the study: Staging placed the tumors at T1-T3 N0M0, and they measured about 4 to 10 cm across. Study results and limitations: Tumors reached a significantly greater top-250-clone fraction than blood did (p = 0.039).

Total RNA amounting to about 520 ng was the source from which TCR beta cDNA was made with a constant-region primer. Sequencing libraries for TCR beta derived from three nested multiplex PCR rounds that used slightly modified ARM-PCR. TCRdb independently ran MiXCR on the multiplex PCR reads; one entry per CDR3 protein. The data hold roughly 120,000 distinct CDR3 sequences, with about two thirds observed a single time. Sequencing was performed on tumor-adjacent normal liver tissue. This clonotype originated in a woman aged 55-69 years with primary liver carcinoma and hepatitis B virus infection.

The CDR3 DNA is TGCGCCAGCAGCTCGACCGCCGTGGGGAACACTGAAGCTTTCTTT. It encodes CASSSTAVGNTEAFF. The V call is TRBV5-1, the J call TRBJ1-1; D not certain. CDR3 size: 15 residues. V was shortened by 3 bases and J by 1 base, with 13 bases between the two germline ends. The germline V gene encodes CDR1 SGHRS and CDR2 YFSETQ.